One and the same sample provided the 15 T cell receptor beta chains below, sequenced in a study of regulatory T cells in long-lasting Graves disease (dated by TCRdb to the early 2020s). The meaning of the sample's time point label: newly diagnosed GD, antithyroid drugs for less than 3 months. For both TCR sequencing and RNA sequencing, RNA was extracted from PBMCs in TRIzol. Library generation was performed with multiplex PCR. Sequencing instrument: Illumina HiSeq 4000. CDR3 regions were amplified by Arm-PCR with iRepertoire HTBI primers to construct TCR beta libraries. The public sequencing data were trimmed at Q25 with fastp and processed into clonotypes with MiXCR by TCRdb, which kept only in-frame beta chains. Each entry merges the rows of one CDR3 protein and shows their most common DNA and genes. The sample contains approximately 250,000 distinct CDR3 sequences, approximately 20% of them found a single time. The ten largest clones add up to over 20% of the sample.

This specimen consisted of peripheral blood mononuclear cells (PBMCs), obtained at new diagnosis, from a patient treated with antithyroid drugs. The source of these receptors is a female donor with Graves disease.

This clonotype was found a few times. The CDR3 is CASSPLRTGRELFF. For the CDR3, the DNA is TGTGCCAGCAGCCCCCTACGAACGGGCCGGGAGCTGTTTTTT. The J gene is TRBJ2-2, the V gene TRBV11-3; D remains unclear. Per germline, CDR1 SGHNT and CDR2 YENEEA. This CDR3 is built from 14 residues. V lost 5 bases and J 9 bases, leaving 16 bases between the germline ends.

This clonotype was counted many times. The chain carries TRBV6-2 or TRBV6-3 and TRBJ2-3; 7 bases are shared with TRBD1. CDR1 and CDR2 from the germline V gene are MNHEY and SVGEGT. The CDR3 length is 15 residues. Trimming took 8 bases from V and 7 from J; bases not matched to a gene: 15. The CDR3 DNA reads TGTGCCAGCCTACTTCGTAGGGCAGGGGGAAATACGCAGTATTTT. Protein: CASLLRRAGGNTQYF.

Concerning this clonotype itself: This clone may be a read error of a much larger clone one base away. The conserved phenylalanine or tryptophan is not found at the CDR3 terminus, so this likely reflects a read error. The chain employs TRBV2 and TRBJ1-6; TRBD1 aligns across 7 bases. The CDR3 has 13 residues. Trimming took 4 bases from V and 7 from J; bases not matched to a gene: 1. Germline CDR1 SNHLY, CDR2 FYNNEI. This CDR3 is CASSGQGNSPLHL. CDR3 bases: TGTGCCAGCAGTGGACAGGGCAATTCACCCCTCCACCTT.

The table lists this clonotype with a few counts. V usage is TRBV9 and J usage is TRBJ2-3; 10 bases are a match to TRBD1. J was trimmed by 5 bases and V by 1 base; bases with no gene match: 7. The CDR3 extends over 16 amino acids. Germline V gene data show CDR1 as SGDLS and CDR2 as YYNGEE. For the CDR3, the DNA is TGTGCCAGCAGCGTATCGGGGACAGGGGCGGGAGATACGCAGTATTTT. This encodes CASSVSGTGAGDTQYF.

This clonotype was detected many times. The chain links TRBV12-3 or TRBV12-4 to TRBJ1-1; 8 positions agree with TRBD1. The J segment lost 0 bases and the V segment lost 6 bases, leaving 0 bases of the junction unmatched. The CDR3 totals 13 residues. The CDR3 region is CASRTGVNTEAFF. For the CDR3, the DNA is TGTGCCAGCAGGACAGGGGTGAACACTGAAGCTTTCTTT.

This clonotype was counted ten times or more. The chain couples TRBV19 to TRBJ2-7; 13 bases agree with TRBD2. The CDR3 runs 16 residues. Germline V gene data show CDR1 as LNHDA and CDR2 as SQIVND (reference sequence). After removal of 4 bases from V and 2 bases from J, the junction contained 5 bases not matched to a gene. CDR3 amino acids: CASSTGTSGTPYEQYF. The CDR3, as DNA: TGTGCCAGTAGTACTGGGACTAGCGGGACCCCCTACGAGCAGTACTTC. Filled out from reference TRBV19 and TRBJ2-7, the complete variable domain reads DGGITQSPKYLFRKEGQNVTLSCEQNLNHDAMYWYRQDPGQGLRLIYYSQIVNDFQKGDIAEGYSVSREKKESFPLTVTSAQKNPTAFYLCASSTGTSGTPYEQYFGPGTRLTVT.

In this sample, this clonotype turned up many times. The CDR3 region is CASSLETGWPAEAFF. As DNA, the CDR3 is TGTGCCAGCAGCCTTGAGACAGGGTGGCCCGCTGAAGCTTTCTTT. The rearrangement joins TRBV11-2 to TRBJ1-1, with 7 bases matching TRBD1. This CDR3 has 15 residues. Germline trimming cut 5 bases from V and 6 bases from J; bases unmatched to any gene: 12. CDR1 and CDR2 (germline): SGHAT, FQNNGV.

This clonotype was seen many times. The rearrangement uses TRBV19 and TRBJ2-1; either TRBD1 or TRBD2 may fit D (5 bases each). V was shortened by 4 bases and J by 13 bases, with 23 bases between the two germline ends. From germline, CDR1 is LNHDA and CDR2 SQIVND (reference sequence). The CDR3 loop spans 15 amino acids. The chain's CDR3 is CASSTGPGRDEFQFF. DNA for the CDR3: TGTGCCAGTAGTACCGGACCGGGGCGCGATGAGTTTCAGTTCTTC.

This clonotype came up many times. V and J are TRBV2 and TRBJ2-7; TRBD2 matches at 11 bases. V lost 7 bases, J lost 7 bases, and 15 bases stayed unmatched. Germline CDR1 SNHLY, CDR2 FYNNEI. CDR3 length: 16 residues. For the CDR3, the DNA is TGTGCCAGCACCCCCCGGCTAGCGGGGGGCAAGCTGGAGCAGTACTTC. Encoded protein: CASTPRLAGGKLEQYF.

Ten or more counts support this clonotype. The junction differs from germline at one of its ends, possibly a read error. The chain employs TRBV25-1 and TRBJ2-7; 9 nucleotides align to TRBD2. CDR3 length: 14 residues. The germline CDR1 and CDR2 sequences are MGHDK and SYGVNS. The CDR3 here is CASSESGGRGVRNF. CDR3 DNA: TGTGCCAGCAGTGAATCCGGCGGGAGGGGTGTTAGGAACTTC.

At least ten counts were recorded for this clonotype. This rearrangement joins TRBV28 to TRBJ2-3; 8 nucleotides align to TRBD1. The CDR3 runs to 13 residues. Germline assignment: CDR1 MDHEN and CDR2 SYDVKM. V was pared by 5 bases and J by 8 bases, with 6 bases of the junction left unmatched. CDR3 nucleotide sequence: TGTGCCAGCAGTCGGCAGGGACAGGTTACGCAGTATTTT. Amino acid sequence: CASSRQGQVTQYF.

As to this clonotype: This likely traces to a read error, being one base from a far larger clone. Since the CDR3 does not end with the conserved phenylalanine or tryptophan, this likely comes from a read error. J is TRBJ1-2 and V is TRBV7-9; no clear D gene. CDR1 is SEHNR and CDR2 is FQNEAQ in the germline V gene (reference sequence). V shed 1 base and J shed 5 bases, with 11 bases lying between them. The length of the CDR3 is 14 residues. In DNA, the CDR3 is TGTGCCAGCAGCTTAGGGAGGAGCTCATATGGCTACACCTCC. It encodes CASSLGRSSYGYTS.

This clonotype was picked up many times. A read error may account for a junction end that differs from germline. The chain combines TRBV30 with TRBJ1-5, with D possibly TRBD1 on 6 matching bases. The CDR3 extends over 14 amino acids. The germline gives CDR1 GTSNPN, CDR2 SVGIG (reference sequence). The CDR3 spells CAWSVQGSHQPQHF. DNA of the CDR3: TGTGCCTGGAGTGTACAGGGTAGCCATCAGCCCCAGCATTTT.

This clonotype was seen ten or more times. The chain employs TRBV9 and TRBJ2-1; TRBD2 matches at 7 bases. This CDR3 comprises 16 residues. CDR1 is SGDLS and CDR2 is YYNGEE in the germline V gene. Losses at the gene ends were 0 bases for V and 8 bases for J; bases not matched to a gene: 11. The CDR3 is CASSVAGTSEYDEQFF. The CDR3 DNA reads as TGTGCCAGCAGCGTAGCAGGTACTAGCGAGTACGATGAGCAGTTCTTC.

This clonotype appeared many times. The chain has TRBV12-3 or TRBV12-4 and TRBJ2-3, with 7 bases fitting TRBD2. The CDR3 is 13 amino acids. With V trimmed by 8 bases and J by 2 bases, 4 bases remained unmatched. CDR3 sequence reads: CASSGGSTDTQYF. CDR3 sequence (DNA): TGTGCCAGCTCGGGAGGCTCCACAGATACGCAGTATTTT.